This section outlines one T cell receptor beta chain sequence together with its context. This specimen belongs to a study of Ad26.COV2.S vaccination and SARS-CoV-2 variants. Study overall: A participant enrolled in the COV1001 Ad26.COV2.S trial arm provided the sample. Dosing was one shot or two shots 56 days apart.

The treatment: 15 to 20 received Ad26.COV2.S at low or high dose, single or two shots; roughly 5 received placebo; per-sample allocation not given. At day 63 after the first vaccine or placebo injection, samples were drawn. The donor's status was that of an adult aged 18-55 years in Boston. Some clones are missing from TCRdb's copy, which holds only in-frame ones; the method was immunoSEQ multiplex PCR. The sample lists about 350,000 clones; more than 85% were seen once. The V and J ends lost 3 bases and 4 bases respectively, with 15 bases between them. Germline CDR1 MDHEN, CDR2 SYDVKM. The CDR3 is 15 residues long.

This chain links TRBV28 with TRBJ1-2; D ambiguous. The material sequenced was peripheral blood, taken in a trial of Ad26.COV2.S vaccine versus placebo. This TCR derives from a person between 18 and 60 years old who received the Ad26.COV2.S COVID-19 vaccine or a placebo. The CDR3 reads CASSFGPSQAYGYTF. The CDR3 DNA follows: TGTGCCAGCAGTTTTGGACCTAGCCAGGCCTATGGCTACACCTTC.